The 27 T cell receptor beta chains below all came from one sample that was sequenced in a study of blood T cell repertoires in COVID-19. Measured with immunoSEQ multiplex PCR; TCRdb has only the in-frame clones, and not every one. In the table there are under 350,000 clones, about 85% of which are singletons. Sequenced sample: peripheral blood. The receptors originated from a human donor in a cohort sampled during active COVID-19.

The chain employs TRBV6-2 or TRBV6-3 and TRBJ2-7; 9 positions match TRBD1. Germline values: CDR1 MNHEY, CDR2 SVGEGT. The V and J ends lost 5 bases and 6 bases, in that order; junction bases with no gene match: 5. This CDR3 region has 13 residues. CDR3 DNA sequence: TGTGCCAGCAGTCCGGGACAGGGAACCGAGCAGTACTTC. It yields the protein CASSPGQGTEQYF.

The chain employs TRBV27 and TRBJ1-5, with 7 bases aligning to TRBD1. Germline CDR1 and CDR2: MNHEY and SMNVEV (reference sequence). This CDR3 is 16 amino acids long. The V gene end was trimmed by 0 bases and the J gene end by 9 bases; junction bases not matched to a gene: 11. The DNA of the CDR3 is TGTGCCAGCAGTTTATCCGGACAGGTTGGGAGTGGGCCCCAGCATTTT. Translating gives CASSLSGQVGSGPQHF.

This sequence joins TRBV5-1 and TRBJ2-3, with D perhaps matching TRBD1 (6 bases). Germline CDR1 SGHRS, CDR2 YFSETQ. V lost 4 bases, J lost 4 bases, and 16 bases lay in between. This CDR3 has 15 amino acids. The CDR3 here is CASSLTGGIADTQYF. CDR3 in DNA: TGCGCCAGCAGCCTGACAGGAGGTATCGCAGATACGCAGTATTTT.

V and J are TRBV6-5 and TRBJ2-2; D gene uncertain. V was cut by 4 bases and J by 10 bases, with 10 bases left in between. Germline values: CDR1 MNHEY, CDR2 SVGAGI. The CDR3 is 12 residues long. The CDR3: CASSSGGEELFF. CDR3 in DNA: TGTGCCAGCAGTTCCGGTGGAGAGGAGCTGTTTTTT.

This sequence joins TRBV7-2 and TRBJ2-1; unclear D gene. Deletions cut 2 bases from V and 8 bases from J, with 7 bases between. Looked up from germline, CDR1 is SGHTA and CDR2 is FQGNSA. The CDR3 loop spans 12 amino acids. The CDR3 sequence: CASSLQRDEQFF. The CDR3 coding sequence is TGTGCCAGCAGCTTACAGCGAGATGAGCAGTTCTTC.

This clone was seen only once. The V and J genes are TRBV4-1 and TRBJ2-1; TRBD2 matches 7 bases. The CDR3 is made up of 15 amino acids. The V segment lost 3 bases and the J segment 4 bases; nucleotides outside the gene matches: 6. Germline CDR1 and CDR2: MGHRA and YSYEKL. The CDR3 DNA reads TGCGCCAGCAGCCAGGAGACTAGCAGATACAATGAGCAGTTCTTC. This sequence encodes CASSQETSRYNEQFF.

The chain uses TRBV2 and TRBJ1-2; unclear D gene. Trimming left V 7 bases short and J 2 bases short, with 8 bases between. The CDR3 sequence is 12 residues long. Germline lookup yields CDR1 SNHLY and CDR2 FYNNEI. The CDR3 sequence is CASMGANYGYTF. The CDR3 region has the DNA TGTGCCAGCATGGGCGCGAACTATGGCTACACCTTC.

The gene calls are TRBV6-1 and TRBJ2-3; TRBD2 is a possible D gene (5 bases). In germline, CDR1 is MNHNS, CDR2 SASEGT. With 2 bases removed from V and 3 bases from J, the gap between germline ends came to 9 bases. The length of the CDR3 is 14 residues. As DNA, the CDR3 is TGTGCCAGCAGTGAATCAATAGCGACAGATACGCAGTATTTT. Translated, it gives CASSESIATDTQYF.

V and J are TRBV19 and TRBJ2-4; D gene unclear. Trimming cost V 3 bases and J 3 bases, with 15 bases left between them. Germline V CDR1 and CDR2: LNHDA, SQIVND (reference sequence). The CDR3 sequence is 16 residues long. The CDR3 bases are TGTGCCAGTAGTATTGGCACAGAAGTACACAAAAACATTCAGTACTTC. Its translation: CASSIGTEVHKNIQYF. Using reference TRBV19 and TRBJ2-4 for the parts outside the CDR3, the full variable domain is DGGITQSPKYLFRKEGQNVTLSCEQNLNHDAMYWYRQDPGQGLRLIYYSQIVNDFQKGDIAEGYSVSREKKESFPLTVTSAQKNPTAFYLCASSIGTEVHKNIQYFGAGTRLSVL.

The rearrangement joins TRBV18 to TRBJ2-5; TRBD1 might be the D (5 bases). V gave up 3 bases and J gave up 3 bases, with 14 bases separating them. The CDR3 sequence is 15 residues long. Looked up from germline, CDR1 is KGHSH and CDR2 is LQKENI. CDR3 residues: CASSPLSTAKETQYF. CDR3 nucleotides: TGTGCCAGCTCACCGCTGTCGACAGCGAAAGAGACCCAGTACTTC.

This chain joins TRBV7-9 and TRBJ2-3; TRBD2 agrees at 7 bases. Germline V gene lookup returns CDR1 SEHNR and CDR2 FQNEAQ (reference sequence). The CDR3 runs to 17 residues. The V and J ends lost 4 bases and 3 bases, in that order; junction bases with no gene match: 13. The CDR3 loop is CASSSPLGGSWTDTQYF. CDR3 bases: TGTGCCAGCAGCTCGCCCCTAGGCGGGAGTTGGACAGATACGCAGTATTTT.

This clone came up once. The CDR3 loop reads CASSPQGLHTGELFF. CDR3 nucleotide sequence: TGTGCCAGCAGCCCACAGGGGCTTCACACCGGGGAGCTGTTTTTT. The chain carries TRBV27 and TRBJ2-2; 7 nucleotides align to TRBD1. This CDR3 is 15 amino acids long. Per the germline V gene, CDR1 is MNHEY and CDR2 is SMNVEV (reference sequence). With V trimmed by 6 bases and J by 3 bases, 7 bases remained unmatched.

The V and J genes are TRBV3-1 (or the pseudogene TRBV3-2) and TRBJ2-2; tentative D call: TRBD2 (5 bases). The germline gives CDR1 LGHDT, CDR2 YNNKEL (reference sequence). This CDR3 has 16 residues. Trimming removed 0 bases from V and 8 bases from J, with 16 bases in between. CDR3 DNA: TGTGCCAGCAGCCAAGAAGGAGAGGGCCGGCCGGGGGAGCTGTTTTTT. It codes for CASSQEGEGRPGELFF.

The gene calls are TRBV7-9 and TRBJ1-3; D ambiguous. CDR3 length: 15 amino acids. The V gene lost 1 base and the J gene lost 4 bases, with 11 bases spanning the gap. The V gene's germline CDR1 is SEHNR and CDR2 FQNEAQ (reference sequence). The CDR3 spells CASSLVSLRGNTIYF. The CDR3 DNA follows: TGTGCCAGCAGCTTAGTATCCCTCCGGGGAAACACCATATATTTT.

Points on this clone: The sample has other DNA sequences that encode this CDR3 too. The chain joins TRBV6-5 to TRBJ1-1; 8 nucleotides agree with TRBD1. The CDR3 is 15 amino acids. Germline values: CDR1 MNHEY, CDR2 SVGAGI. Germline trimming cut 2 bases from V and 3 bases from J; bases unmatched to any gene: 5. The chain's CDR3 is CASSYGDRGDTEAFF. The CDR3 DNA reads as TGTGCCAGCAGTTACGGCGACAGGGGCGACACTGAAGCTTTCTTT.

The rearrangement links TRBV4-2 to TRBJ1-5; D is undetermined. The CDR3 is 15 residues long. V was cut by 3 bases and J by 7 bases, with 16 bases left in between. Germline CDR1 reads LGHNA; CDR2 reads YNFKEQ. In DNA, the CDR3 is TGTGCCAGCAGCCAGGACGCTCAAGGGAGCCAGCCCCAGCATTTT. Its protein is CASSQDAQGSQPQHF.

J is TRBJ1-5 and V is TRBV19; TRBD1 matches 7 bases. With 1 base clipped from V and 5 bases from J, the junction kept 5 bases outside the gene matches. CDR1 LNHDA and CDR2 SQIVND come from the germline V gene (reference sequence). The CDR3 sequence is 15 residues long. CDR3 DNA sequence: TGTGCCAGTAGTATAGGAGGGGGCGGTGATCAGCCCCAGCATTTT. Protein: CASSIGGGGDQPQHF. Full variable domain (missing parts from reference TRBV19 and TRBJ1-5): DGGITQSPKYLFRKEGQNVTLSCEQNLNHDAMYWYRQDPGQGLRLIYYSQIVNDFQKGDIAEGYSVSREKKESFPLTVTSAQKNPTAFYLCASSIGGGGDQPQHFGDGTRLSIL.

The sample holds a few counts of this clone. This chain uses TRBV10-2 with TRBJ1-2; D gene ambiguous. Germline values: CDR1 WSHSY, CDR2 SAAADI. Deletions cut 8 bases from V and 8 bases from J, with 12 bases between. The CDR3 is 11 residues long. DNA of the CDR3: TGCGCCAGCGGGCGGGTAGACGGCTACACCTTC. It specifies CASGRVDGYTF.

The chain joins TRBV7-9 to TRBJ1-1; 7 bases fit TRBD1. The germline gives CDR1 SEHNR, CDR2 FQNEAQ (reference sequence). CDR3 length: 15 residues. The V gene end was trimmed by 4 bases and the J gene end by 1 base; junction bases not matched to a gene: 6. The CDR3 region is CASSSRTGPNTEAFF. The CDR3 DNA follows: TGTGCCAGCAGCTCACGGACAGGACCGAACACTGAAGCTTTCTTT.

The genes are TRBV7-9 and TRBJ1-4, with D perhaps matching TRBD1 (5 bases). This CDR3 has 13 residues. V was cut by 2 bases and J by 9 bases, with 10 bases left in between. The germline gives CDR1 SEHNR, CDR2 FQNEAQ (reference sequence). The CDR3 region has the DNA TGTGCCAGCAGCTTATCGACAGTTCAAAAACTGTTTTTT. It codes for CASSLSTVQKLFF.

The chain links TRBV7-8 to TRBJ2-7, with 9 bases aligning to TRBD2. The V segment lost 0 bases and the J segment 7 bases; nucleotides outside the gene matches: 7. The CDR3 covers 15 residues. In germline, CDR1 is SGHVS, CDR2 FQNEAQ. The chain's CDR3 is CASSLAVAGVVEQYF. The CDR3 DNA reads as TGTGCCAGCAGCTTAGCTGTAGCGGGAGTCGTTGAGCAGTACTTC. Complete variable domain (other parts from reference TRBV7-8 and TRBJ2-7): GAGVSQSPRYKVAKRGQDVALRCDPISGHVSLFWYQQALGQGPEFLTYFQNEAQLDKSGLPSDRFFAERPEGSVSTLKIQRTQQEDSAVYLCASSLAVAGVVEQYFGPGTRLTVT.

The gene calls are TRBV18 and TRBJ1-1; possible D gene TRBD1, 5 bases. Deletions cut 2 bases from V and 4 bases from J, with 11 bases between. There are 14 residues in the CDR3. Germline CDR1 KGHSH, CDR2 LQKENI. Here the CDR3 reads CASSPARVFTEAFF. DNA for the CDR3: TGTGCCAGCTCACCAGCCAGGGTGTTCACTGAAGCTTTCTTT.

Here the CDR3 reads CASSLRLFNEQFF. DNA for the CDR3: TGTGCCAGCAGTTTAAGACTTTTCAATGAGCAGTTCTTC. The V and J genes are TRBV28 and TRBJ2-1; no definite D call. Germline V gene sequence: CDR1 MDHEN, CDR2 SYDVKM. This CDR3 is 13 amino acids long. Trimming took 2 bases from V and 6 from J, leaving 8 bases between them. Full variable domain (rest looked up from reference TRBV28 and TRBJ2-1): DVKVTQSSRYLVKRTGEKVFLECVQDMDHENMFWYRQDPGLGLRLIYFSYDVKMKEKGDIPEGYSVSREKKERFSLILESASTNQTSMYLCASSLRLFNEQFFGPGTRLTVL.

V gene TRBV3-1 (or the pseudogene TRBV3-2) combines with J gene TRBJ2-3, with 11 bases lining up with TRBD2. J was trimmed by 5 bases and V by 4 bases; bases with no gene match: 8. The CDR3 is made up of 16 amino acids. The germline V gene has CDR1 LGHDT and CDR2 YNNKEL (reference sequence). The DNA of the CDR3 is TGTGCCAGCAGCCGATATACTAGCGGGAGTCAAGATACGCAGTATTTT. It is translated as CASSRYTSGSQDTQYF.

This clone was counted at least ten times. The chain employs TRBV7-8 and TRBJ2-3, with D tentatively TRBD2 (5 bases). V was clipped by 0 bases and J by 4 bases, with 17 bases between them. The germline gives CDR1 SGHVS, CDR2 FQNEAQ. CDR3 size: 17 residues. CDR3 nucleotides: TGTGCCAGCAGCTTAGCCCCAGAGGGTTGGTTGGCAGATACGCAGTATTTT. Its protein is CASSLAPEGWLADTQYF.

The rearrangement uses TRBV6-5 and TRBJ2-2; D gene uncertain. The CDR3 extends over 15 amino acids. The V end was cut by 6 bases, the J end by 2 bases, with 13 bases between. Per germline, CDR1 MNHEY and CDR2 SVGAGI. CDR3 DNA: TGTGCCAGCAGCGTCGGTCGGGTAAACACCGGGGAGCTGTTTTTT. It translates to CASSVGRVNTGELFF.

V gene TRBV10-3 combines with J gene TRBJ1-1; 7 bases agree with TRBD1. Germline V gives CDR1 ENHRY, CDR2 SYGVKD. Trimming at V came to 2 bases and at J to 4 bases, leaving 7 bases not matched to a gene. CDR3 size: 15 residues. The CDR3 reads CAISETGQSRTEAFF. The CDR3 DNA is TGTGCCATCAGTGAGACGGGACAGTCTCGCACTGAAGCTTTCTTT.